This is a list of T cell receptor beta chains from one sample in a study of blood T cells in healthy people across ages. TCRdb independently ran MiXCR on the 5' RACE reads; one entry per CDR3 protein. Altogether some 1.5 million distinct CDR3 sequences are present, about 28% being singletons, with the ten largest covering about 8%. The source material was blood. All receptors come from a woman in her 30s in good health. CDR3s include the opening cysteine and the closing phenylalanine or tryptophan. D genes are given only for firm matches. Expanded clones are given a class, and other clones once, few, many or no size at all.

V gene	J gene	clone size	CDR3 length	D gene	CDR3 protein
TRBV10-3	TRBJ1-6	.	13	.	CATPDAQNSPLHF
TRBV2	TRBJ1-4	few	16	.	CASSSRPVGRNEKLFF
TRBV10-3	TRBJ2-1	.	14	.	CAISESGPAHEQFF
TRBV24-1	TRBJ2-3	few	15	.	CATSDSSGLTNTQYF
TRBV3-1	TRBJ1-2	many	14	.	CASSPLWSNYGYTF
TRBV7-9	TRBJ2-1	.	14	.	CASSLGGSYSEQFF
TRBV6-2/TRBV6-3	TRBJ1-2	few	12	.	CASSSKIYGYTF
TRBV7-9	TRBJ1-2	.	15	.	CASSWGNSQPGGYTF
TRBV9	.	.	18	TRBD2	CASSVASSGSWVDNEQYF
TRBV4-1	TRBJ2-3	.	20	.	CASSQDKRGGGLTSTDTQYF
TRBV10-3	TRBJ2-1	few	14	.	CAISESGRYNEQFF